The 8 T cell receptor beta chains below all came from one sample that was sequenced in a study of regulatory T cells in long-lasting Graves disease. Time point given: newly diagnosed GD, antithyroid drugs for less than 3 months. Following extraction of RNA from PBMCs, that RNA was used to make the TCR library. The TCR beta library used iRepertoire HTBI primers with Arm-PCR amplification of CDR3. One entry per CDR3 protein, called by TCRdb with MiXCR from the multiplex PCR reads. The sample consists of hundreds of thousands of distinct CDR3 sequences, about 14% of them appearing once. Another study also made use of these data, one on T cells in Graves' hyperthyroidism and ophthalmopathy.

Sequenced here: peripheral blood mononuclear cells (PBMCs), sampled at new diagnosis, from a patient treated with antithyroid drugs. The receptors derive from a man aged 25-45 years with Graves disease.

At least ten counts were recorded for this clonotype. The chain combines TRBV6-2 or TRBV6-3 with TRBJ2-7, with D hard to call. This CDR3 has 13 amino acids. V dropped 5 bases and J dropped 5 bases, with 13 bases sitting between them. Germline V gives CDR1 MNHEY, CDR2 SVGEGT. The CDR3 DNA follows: TGTGCCAGCAGTGATCAGGTGCAACACGAGCAGTACTTC. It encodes CASSDQVQHEQYF.

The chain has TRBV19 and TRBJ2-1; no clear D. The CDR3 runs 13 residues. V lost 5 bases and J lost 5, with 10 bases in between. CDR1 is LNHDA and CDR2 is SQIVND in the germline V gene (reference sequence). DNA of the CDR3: TGTGCCAGTAGTCTGGTACCAAACAATGAGCAGTTCTTC. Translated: CASSLVPNNEQFF.

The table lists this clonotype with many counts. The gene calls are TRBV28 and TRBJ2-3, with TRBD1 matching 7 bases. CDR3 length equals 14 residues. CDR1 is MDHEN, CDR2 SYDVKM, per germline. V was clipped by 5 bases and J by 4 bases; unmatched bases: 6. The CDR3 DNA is TGTGCCAGCAGTACGACAGGGTCCCCAGATACGCAGTATTTT. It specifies CASSTTGSPDTQYF.

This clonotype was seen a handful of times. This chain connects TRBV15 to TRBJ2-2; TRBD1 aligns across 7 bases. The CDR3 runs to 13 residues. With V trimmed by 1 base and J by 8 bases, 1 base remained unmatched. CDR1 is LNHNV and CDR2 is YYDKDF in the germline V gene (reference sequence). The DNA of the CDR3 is TGTGCCACCAGCAGAGGACAGGGAGGGGAGCTGTTTTTT. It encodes CATSRGQGGELFF.

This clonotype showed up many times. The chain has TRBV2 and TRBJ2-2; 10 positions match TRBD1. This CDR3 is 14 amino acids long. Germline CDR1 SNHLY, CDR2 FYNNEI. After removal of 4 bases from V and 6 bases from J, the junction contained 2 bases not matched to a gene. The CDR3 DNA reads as TGTGCCAGCAGTGGTGGGACAGGGGCCGGGGAGCTGTTTTTT. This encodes CASSGGTGAGELFF.

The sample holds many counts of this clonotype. The CDR3 region has the DNA TGTGCCAGCAGTGAGGAGGGAATAGGGAATCAGCCCCAGCATTTT. It codes for CASSEEGIGNQPQHF. The rearrangement uses TRBV2 and TRBJ1-5; no clear D. The CDR3 spans 15 residues. Trimming left V 3 bases short and J 4 bases short, with 13 bases between. Per the germline V gene, CDR1 is SNHLY and CDR2 is FYNNEI.

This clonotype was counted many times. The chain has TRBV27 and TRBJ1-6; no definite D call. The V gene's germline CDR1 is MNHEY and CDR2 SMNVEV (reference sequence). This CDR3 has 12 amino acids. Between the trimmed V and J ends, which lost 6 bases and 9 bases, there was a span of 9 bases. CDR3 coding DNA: TGTGCCAGCAGAAGAGCTGGTTCACCCCTCCACTTT. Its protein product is CASRRAGSPLHF.

The CDR3 reads CASSAGTAFNEQFF. CDR3 nucleotides: TGTGCCAGCAGTGCCGGGACAGCTTTCAATGAGCAGTTCTTC. The rearrangement links TRBV25-1 to TRBJ2-1; 7 bases map to TRBD1. In germline, CDR1 is MGHDK, CDR2 SYGVNS. CDR3 length equals 14 residues. The junction had 6 bases not matched to a gene; V was cut back by 4 bases and J by 6 bases.